A single TCR beta chain is shown here with its context. The record originates from a study of lymphopenia after photon versus proton radiotherapy. The CDR3 totals 14 residues. Looked up from germline, CDR1 is SGHDT and CDR2 is YYEEEE. The germline V and J ends were trimmed by 1 base and 2 bases, with 8 bases remaining between them. TCRdb keeps only in-frame clones here, not all; method: immunoSEQ multiplex PCR. The table has 160,000 or so clones, 75% to 90% seen once. The TCR sequence derives from a man between 50 and 59 years old with gastric cancer. The chain employs TRBV5-6 and TRBJ2-3, with a weak D call TRBD2 (5 bases). This sample comprised peripheral blood, obtained from a patient treated with photon-based radiotherapy. CDR3 region: CASSLRRVTDTQYF. The CDR3 DNA reads TGTGCCAGCAGCTTGAGGCGGGTCACAGATACGCAGTATTTT.